This TCR delta chain was documented in a study of γδ T cells in repeated Plasmodium falciparum infection. Study background: Malaria-naive adults were infected with P. falciparum NF54 four times over about 600 days. Samples were taken at baseline, before some infections, and 21 days after each. Malian repertoires were sampled cross-sectionally without transmission and longitudinally through febrile malaria.

This clone has a handful of counts. The antigen remains unidentified. TCRdb's protein for this DNA is that of a much larger clone and differs from the translation at residue 11, likely a read error; the protein shown is the DNA translation. TCRdb reprocessed the multiplex PCR reads using CATT. The sample yields around 86,000 delta-chain clones, approximately 1.4% seen once. Bulk repertoires came from Vgamma9/Vdelta2+ or Vdelta2-negative gammadelta T cells flow-sorted from PBMC. Findings and caveats of the study: Vgamma9/Vdelta2+ T cells showed a stable polyclonal repertoire with shared TCRgamma sequences.

J lost 3 bases, V lost 2 bases, and 17 bases had no gene match. Germline V gene lookup returns CDR1 TSWWSYY and CDR2 QGS. This CDR3 region has 19 residues. The receptor was isolated from a pool of human donors (malaria-infected and uninfected, not separated). The sequencing sample was made of gamma-delta T cells from blood. The chain joins TRDV1 to TRDJ1, with TRDD3 identical over 8 bases. TCRdb supplies no J gene; here it was assigned by aligning the nucleotide sequence to germline. In DNA form, the CDR3 reads TGTGCTCTTGGGGAAATCACGTACTGGGGGGTACTTTGGCCCGATAAACTCATCTTT. Protein product: CALGEITYWGVLWPDKLIF.